This T cell receptor beta chain was identified in a study of neurological immune-mediated disorders. TCRdb fed the 5' RACE reads into MiXCR, producing one record per CDR3 protein. The sample holds 60,000 to 80,000 distinct CDR3 sequences, more than 4% seen once. The CDR3 consists of 14 residues. Germline V gene lookup returns CDR1 DFQATT and CDR2 SNEGSKA (reference sequence). After removal of 3 bases from V and 6 bases from J, the junction contained 5 bases not matched to a gene. This clonotype was picked up many times. The sequence was obtained from a woman between 50 and 59 years old with multiple sclerosis. The V call is TRBV20-1, the J call TRBJ1-5, with 10 bases matching TRBD1. The sequencing input was PBMCs. The CDR3, as DNA: TGCAGTGCTAGGGTGGACAGGGGGGGTCAGCCCCAGCATTTT. As protein: CSARVDRGGQPQHF.